Listed here are 20 T cell receptor beta chains from one sample, sequenced in a study of blood T cells in healthy people across ages. A second PCR of about 6 to 12 cycles used a sample-barcoded 5' primer and a J-beta primer mix. A single record per CDR3 protein comes from TCRdb applying MiXCR to the 5' RACE reads. The table records 1.5 million to 1.8 million distinct CDR3 sequences, approximately 39% of them present only once. Sample: blood. These receptors all stem from a young woman in good health.

V is TRBV24-1 and J is TRBJ2-5; possibly TRBD2 for D (6 bases). The germline CDR1 and CDR2 sequences are KGHDR and SFDVKD. Between the trimmed V and J ends, which lost 4 bases and 5 bases, there was a span of 16 bases. The CDR3 has 15 residues. This chain's CDR3 is CATSDPTLAWETQYF. CDR3 nucleotides: TGTGCCACCAGTGACCCCACACTAGCCTGGGAGACCCAGTACTTC.

The genes are TRBV20-1 and TRBJ2-7, with D maybe TRBD2 (6 bases). Germline values: CDR1 DFQATT, CDR2 SNEGSKA (reference sequence). V lost 1 base to trimming and J lost 3 bases, with 13 bases between them. There are 14 residues in the CDR3. CDR3: CSARGAFGGYEQYF. CDR3 nucleotides: TGCAGTGCTAGAGGAGCCTTCGGGGGCTACGAGCAGTACTTC.

This clonotype was recorded a few times. In DNA, the CDR3 is TGCAGCGTTGAAGGGGGACAGGACCTTTTCTACGAGCAGTACTTC. Its protein is CSVEGGQDLFYEQYF. V usage is TRBV29-1 and J usage is TRBJ2-7, with 8 bases aligning to TRBD1. CDR1 is SQVTM, CDR2 ANQGSEA, per germline. The trim removed 1 base at V and 3 bases at J, leaving 8 bases unmatched. The CDR3 loop spans 15 amino acids.

This clonotype was observed a few times. The V call is TRBV10-3, the J call TRBJ1-2; TRBD1 matches 7 bases. The CDR3 totals 13 residues. The V and J ends lost 4 bases and 7 bases, in that order; junction bases with no gene match: 6. Germline values: CDR1 ENHRY, CDR2 SYGVKD. In DNA form, the CDR3 reads TGTGCCATCAGTGTCCGGGACAGCTCTGGCTACACCTTC. The encoded protein is CAISVRDSSGYTF.

The rearrangement joins TRBV6-2 or TRBV6-3 to TRBJ1-2; tentative D call: TRBD1 (6 bases). CDR1 is MNHEY, CDR2 SVGEGT, per germline. Trimming stripped 6 bases from V and 5 bases from J, with 19 bases between. This CDR3 spans 15 amino acids. CDR3 nucleotides: TGTGCCAGCAGCCGACTACGCTTGGACAGTTATGGCTACACCTTC. Its protein is CASSRLRLDSYGYTF.

This clonotype has a count of ten or more. The chain joins TRBV20-1 to TRBJ2-5, with TRBD2 matching over 8 bases. The CDR3 is made up of 13 amino acids. Trimming cost V 4 bases and J 7 bases; bases outside gene matches: 8. Germline V CDR1 and CDR2: DFQATT, SNEGSKA (reference sequence). CDR3 nucleotide sequence: TGCAGTGCTAATAGCGGGGCCCAACTGACCCAGTACTTC. This codes for CSANSGAQLTQYF.

The chain joins TRBV27 to TRBJ1-2; 10 bases line up with TRBD1. Losses at the gene ends were 2 bases for V and 4 bases for J; bases not matched to a gene: 7. This CDR3 region has 16 residues. Germline V CDR1 and CDR2: MNHEY, SMNVEV (reference sequence). CDR3 DNA: TGTGCCAGCAGTTTAGCGGGACAGGGGTGGATCTATGGCTACACCTTC. Translated: CASSLAGQGWIYGYTF.

The rearrangement uses TRBV7-8 and TRBJ2-1; no clear D gene. The V gene lost 3 bases and the J gene lost 7 bases, with 19 bases spanning the gap. The CDR3 extends over 16 amino acids. CDR1 SGHVS and CDR2 FQNEAQ come from the germline V gene. CDR3: CASSFSLNESKNEQFF. DNA for the CDR3: TGTGCCAGCAGCTTTTCACTTAACGAGTCAAAAAATGAGCAGTTCTTC.

This clonotype was seen only a few times. The J gene is TRBJ2-1, the V gene TRBV6-2 or TRBV6-3; the match to TRBD2 covers 8 bases. Trimming at V came to 4 bases and at J to 4 bases, leaving 6 bases not matched to a gene. The CDR3 sequence is 15 residues long. Germline values: CDR1 MNHEY, CDR2 SVGEGT. The CDR3 sequence: CASSLGLGPYNEQFF. The CDR3 nucleotides read TGTGCCAGCAGTTTGGGACTAGGCCCTTACAATGAGCAGTTCTTC.

Comment on this clonotype: Since a much larger clone is just one base distant, this may be a read error. The gene calls are TRBV2 and TRBJ2-7; D gene uncertain. V lost 3 bases and J lost 7, with 19 bases in between. This CDR3 contains 15 residues. The V gene's germline CDR1 is SNHLY and CDR2 FYNNEI. The CDR3 loop is CASSDNLLSYNEQYF. CDR3 bases: TGTGCCAGCAGTGACAACCTACTCTCCTACAATGAGCAGTACTTC.

V gene TRBV29-1 combines with J gene TRBJ2-7, with 9 bases fitting TRBD2. With 6 bases clipped from V and 7 bases from J, the junction kept 19 bases outside the gene matches. The CDR3 is 16 amino acids. Germline-derived CDR1 and CDR2 are SQVTM and ANQGSEA. The CDR3 sequence: CSVEGTSRNTYNEQYF. CDR3 sequence (DNA): TGCAGCGTGGAGGGGACTAGCCGGAACACCTACAATGAGCAGTACTTC.

J is TRBJ2-4 and V is TRBV10-3; D possibly corresponds to TRBD2 (7 bases). Per germline, CDR1 ENHRY and CDR2 SYGVKD. V was cut by 5 bases and J by 9 bases, with 11 bases left in between. This CDR3 contains 12 residues. The CDR3 DNA reads TGTGCCATCAGTAACAGGGAGGGCATTCAGTACTTC. Protein sequence: CAISNREGIQYF.

The V gene is TRBV6-5, the J gene TRBJ2-7, with 10 bases fitting TRBD2. CDR1 MNHEY and CDR2 SVGAGI come from the germline V gene. The CDR3 is 18 amino acids. The V and J ends lost 2 bases and 3 bases, in that order; junction bases with no gene match: 13. This CDR3 reads CASSYLTSGFSRDYEQYF. As DNA, the CDR3 is TGTGCCAGCAGTTACCTGACTAGCGGGTTTTCGCGGGACTACGAGCAGTACTTC.

Turning to this clonotype: An end of the junction does not agree with germline; a read error may underlie this. The chain has TRBV24-1 and TRBJ1-3; D is ambiguous. Germline V gene sequence: CDR1 KGHDR, CDR2 SFDVKD. This CDR3 has 17 residues. CDR3 loop: CATSDRSDVISGNTIYF. The CDR3 DNA follows: TGCGCCACCAGTGATCGGAGTGACGTGATCTCTGGAAACACCATATATTTT.

CDR3 sequence reads: CASRPTGDEKLFF. The CDR3 nucleotides read TGTGCCAGCAGACCGACAGGGGATGAAAAACTGTTTTTT. The rearrangement joins TRBV7-2 to TRBJ1-4; 8 bases fit TRBD1. The CDR3 contains 13 residues. V shed 6 bases and J 6 bases; nucleotides not matched to a gene: 3. Per the germline V gene, CDR1 is SGHTA and CDR2 is FQGNSA.

This clonotype occurred a few times. The V and J genes are TRBV4-2 and TRBJ2-7; TRBD1 matches 9 bases. V trimming: 3 bases; J trimming: 4 bases; junction bases outside the gene matches: 4. The germline CDR1 and CDR2 sequences are LGHNA and YNFKEQ. The CDR3 contains 14 residues. The CDR3: CASSHTGGAYEQYF. In DNA form, the CDR3 reads TGTGCCAGCAGCCATACAGGGGGCGCGTACGAGCAGTACTTC.

J is TRBJ2-2 and V is TRBV29-1, with 8 bases aligning to TRBD1. From germline, CDR1 is SQVTM and CDR2 ANQGSEA. The ends lost 4 bases at V and 7 bases at J; junction bases unmatched: 8. The CDR3 spans 14 residues. The CDR3 nucleotides are TGCAGCGTTGCTAGTCCCAGGGGGCTCGGGGAGCTGTTTTTT. Amino acid sequence: CSVASPRGLGELFF.

The V and J genes are TRBV21-1 and TRBJ2-2; the table's D call, TRBD1, was not checked against the DNA. TRBV21-1 is flagged as a pseudogene. The CDR3 length is 19 residues. Here the CDR3 reads CASGRDPRDRELNTGELFF. In nucleotides, the CDR3 is TGTGCCAGCGGCAGAGACCCCCGAGACAGGGAGTTAAACACCGGGGAGCTGTTTTTT.

This clonotype was observed a few times. The chain's CDR3 is CASSLYGYGYTF. CDR3 sequence (DNA): TGTGCCAGCAGTTTATACGGCTATGGCTACACCTTC. This rearrangement joins TRBV28 to TRBJ1-2; D not certain. V lost 1 base and J lost 4, with 4 bases in between. The germline CDR1 and CDR2 sequences are MDHEN and SYDVKM. The CDR3 sequence is 12 residues long.

The chain links TRBV6-4 to TRBJ2-3, with 12 bases aligning to TRBD2. In germline, CDR1 is MRHNA, CDR2 SNTAGT. After removal of 6 bases from V and 4 bases from J, the junction contained 17 bases not matched to a gene. The CDR3 runs to 19 residues. CDR3 loop: CASSDRVSKTSGSSDTQYF. The CDR3 DNA is TGTGCCAGCAGCGACAGGGTCTCCAAGACTAGCGGGAGTTCAGATACGCAGTATTTT.